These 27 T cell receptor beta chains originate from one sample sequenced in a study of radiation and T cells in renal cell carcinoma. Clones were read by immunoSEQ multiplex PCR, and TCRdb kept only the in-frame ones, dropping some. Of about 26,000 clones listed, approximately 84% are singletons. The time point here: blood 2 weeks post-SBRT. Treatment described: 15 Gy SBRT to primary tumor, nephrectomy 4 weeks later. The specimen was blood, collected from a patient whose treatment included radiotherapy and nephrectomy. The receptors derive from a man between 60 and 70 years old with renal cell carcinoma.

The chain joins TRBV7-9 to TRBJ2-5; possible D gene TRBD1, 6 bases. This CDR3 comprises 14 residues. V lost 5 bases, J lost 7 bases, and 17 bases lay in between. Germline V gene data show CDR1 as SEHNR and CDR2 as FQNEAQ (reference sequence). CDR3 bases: TGTGCCAGCAGCACCGGGACACCTTCCGTGACCCAGTACTTC. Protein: CASSTGTPSVTQYF.

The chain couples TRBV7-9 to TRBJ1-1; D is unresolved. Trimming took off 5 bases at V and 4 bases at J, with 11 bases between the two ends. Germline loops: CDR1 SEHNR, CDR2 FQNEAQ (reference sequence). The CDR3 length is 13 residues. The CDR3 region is CASSLLPGTEAFF. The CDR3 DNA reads TGTGCCAGCAGCCTACTCCCGGGCACTGAAGCTTTCTTT.

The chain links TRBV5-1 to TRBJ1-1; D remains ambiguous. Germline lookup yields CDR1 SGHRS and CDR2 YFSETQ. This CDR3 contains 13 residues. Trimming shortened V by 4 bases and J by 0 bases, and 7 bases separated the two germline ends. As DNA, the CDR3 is TGCGCCAGCAGCAGGGTGGTGAACACTGAAGCTTTCTTT. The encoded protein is CASSRVVNTEAFF.

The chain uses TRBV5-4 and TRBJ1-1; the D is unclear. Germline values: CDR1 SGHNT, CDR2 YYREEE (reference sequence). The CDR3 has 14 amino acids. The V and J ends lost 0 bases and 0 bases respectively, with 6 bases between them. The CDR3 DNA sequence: TGTGCCAGCAGCTTGGGACACATGAACACTGAAGCTTTCTTT. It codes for CASSLGHMNTEAFF.

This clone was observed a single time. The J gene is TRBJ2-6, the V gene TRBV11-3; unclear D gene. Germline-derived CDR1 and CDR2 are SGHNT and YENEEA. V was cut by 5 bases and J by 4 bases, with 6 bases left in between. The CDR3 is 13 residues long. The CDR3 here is CASSIPGANVLTF. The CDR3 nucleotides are TGTGCCAGCAGCATACCCGGGGCCAACGTCCTGACTTTC.

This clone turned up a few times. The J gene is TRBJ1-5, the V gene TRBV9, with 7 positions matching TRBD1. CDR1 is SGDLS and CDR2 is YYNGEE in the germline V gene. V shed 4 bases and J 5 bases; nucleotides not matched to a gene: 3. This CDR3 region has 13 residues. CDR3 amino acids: CASSLTGDQPQHF. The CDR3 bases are TGTGCCAGCAGCTTAACAGGGGATCAGCCCCAGCATTTT.

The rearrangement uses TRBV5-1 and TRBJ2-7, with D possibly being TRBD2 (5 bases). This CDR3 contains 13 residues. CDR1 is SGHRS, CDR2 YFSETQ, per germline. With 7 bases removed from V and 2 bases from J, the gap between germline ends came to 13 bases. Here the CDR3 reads CASAGSVTYEQYF. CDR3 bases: TGCGCCAGCGCGGGTAGCGTGACCTACGAGCAGTACTTC.

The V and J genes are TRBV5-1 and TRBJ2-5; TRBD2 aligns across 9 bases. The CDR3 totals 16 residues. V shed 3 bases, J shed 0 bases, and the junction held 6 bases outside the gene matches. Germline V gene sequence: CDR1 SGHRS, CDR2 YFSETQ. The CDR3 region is CASSSDGLAYQETQYF. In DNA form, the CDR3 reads TGCGCCAGCAGCTCCGACGGACTAGCGTACCAAGAGACCCAGTACTTC.

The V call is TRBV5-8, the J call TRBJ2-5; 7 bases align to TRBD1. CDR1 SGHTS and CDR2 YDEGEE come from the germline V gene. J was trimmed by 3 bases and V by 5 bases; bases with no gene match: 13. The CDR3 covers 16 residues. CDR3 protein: CASRPESGTEKETQYF. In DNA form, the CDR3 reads TGTGCCAGCAGACCGGAATCCGGGACAGAGAAAGAGACCCAGTACTTC.

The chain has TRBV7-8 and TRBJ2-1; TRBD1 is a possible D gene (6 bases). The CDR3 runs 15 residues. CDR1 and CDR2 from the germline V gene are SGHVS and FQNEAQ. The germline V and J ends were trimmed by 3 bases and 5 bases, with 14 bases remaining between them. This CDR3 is CASSFRGGVDNEQFF. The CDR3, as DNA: TGTGCCAGCAGCTTTAGAGGGGGAGTCGACAATGAGCAGTTCTTC.

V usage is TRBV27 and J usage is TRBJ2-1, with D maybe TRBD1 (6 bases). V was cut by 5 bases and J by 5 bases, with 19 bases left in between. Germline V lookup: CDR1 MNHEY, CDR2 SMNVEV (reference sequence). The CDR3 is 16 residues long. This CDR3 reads CASSIPLGAPNNEQFF. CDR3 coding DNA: TGTGCCAGCAGTATCCCACTGGGGGCCCCTAACAATGAGCAGTTCTTC.

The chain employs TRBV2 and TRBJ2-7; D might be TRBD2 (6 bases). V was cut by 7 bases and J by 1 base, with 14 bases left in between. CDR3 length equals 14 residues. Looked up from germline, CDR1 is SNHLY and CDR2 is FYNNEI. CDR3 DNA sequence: TGTGCCAGCACAAGAGCGGGCACTTCCTACGAGCAGTACTTC. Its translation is CASTRAGTSYEQYF.

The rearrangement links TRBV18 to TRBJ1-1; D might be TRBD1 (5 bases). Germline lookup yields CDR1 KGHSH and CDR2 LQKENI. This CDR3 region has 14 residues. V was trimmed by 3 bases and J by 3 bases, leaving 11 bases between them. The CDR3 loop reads CASSPGPRDTEAFF. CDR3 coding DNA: TGTGCCAGCTCACCGGGACCGAGAGACACTGAAGCTTTCTTT.

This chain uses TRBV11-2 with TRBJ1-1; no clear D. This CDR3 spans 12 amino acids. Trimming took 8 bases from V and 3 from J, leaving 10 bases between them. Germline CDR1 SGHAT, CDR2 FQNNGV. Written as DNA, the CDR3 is TGTGCCAGCCACCGTGGGTACACTGAAGCTTTCTTT. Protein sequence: CASHRGYTEAFF.

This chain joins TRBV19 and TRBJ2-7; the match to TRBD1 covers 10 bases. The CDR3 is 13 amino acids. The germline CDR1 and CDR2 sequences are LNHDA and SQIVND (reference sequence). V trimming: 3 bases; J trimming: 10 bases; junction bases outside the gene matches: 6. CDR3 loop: CASSIDRGRFQYF. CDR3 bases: TGTGCCAGTAGTATCGACAGGGGGCGTTTTCAGTACTTC. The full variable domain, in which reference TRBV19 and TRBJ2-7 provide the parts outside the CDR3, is DGGITQSPKYLFRKEGQNVTLSCEQNLNHDAMYWYRQDPGQGLRLIYYSQIVNDFQKGDIAEGYSVSREKKESFPLTVTSAQKNPTAFYLCASSIDRGRFQYFGPGTRLTVT.

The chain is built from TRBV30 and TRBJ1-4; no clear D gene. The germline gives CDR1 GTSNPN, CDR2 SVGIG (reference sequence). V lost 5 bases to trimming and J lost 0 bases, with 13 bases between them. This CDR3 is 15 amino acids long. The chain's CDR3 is CAWDLGRSTNEKLFF. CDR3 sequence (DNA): TGTGCCTGGGATCTTGGGCGCTCAACTAATGAAAAACTGTTTTTT.

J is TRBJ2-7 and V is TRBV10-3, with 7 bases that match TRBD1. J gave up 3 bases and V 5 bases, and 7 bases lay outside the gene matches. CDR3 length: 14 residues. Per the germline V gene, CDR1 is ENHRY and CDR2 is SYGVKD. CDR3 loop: CAISNNRGNYEQYF. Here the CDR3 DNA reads TGTGCCATCAGTAATAACAGGGGTAACTACGAGCAGTACTTC.

CDR3: CASSLFYSGSTDTQYF. The CDR3 region has the DNA TGTGCCAGCAGCTTATTTTACAGCGGGAGCACAGATACGCAGTATTTT. The chain joins TRBV7-2 to TRBJ2-3, with D possibly TRBD2 on 6 matching bases. The CDR3 has 16 residues. Germline assignment: CDR1 SGHTA and CDR2 FQGNSA. Trimming pared 2 bases from V and 0 bases from J, leaving 12 bases between.

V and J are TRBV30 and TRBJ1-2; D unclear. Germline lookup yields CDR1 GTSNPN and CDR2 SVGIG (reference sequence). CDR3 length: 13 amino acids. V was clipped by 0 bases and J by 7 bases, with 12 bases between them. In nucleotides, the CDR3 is TGTGCCTGGAGTGTTTCCAGAGTGGGTGGCTACACCTTC. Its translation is CAWSVSRVGGYTF.

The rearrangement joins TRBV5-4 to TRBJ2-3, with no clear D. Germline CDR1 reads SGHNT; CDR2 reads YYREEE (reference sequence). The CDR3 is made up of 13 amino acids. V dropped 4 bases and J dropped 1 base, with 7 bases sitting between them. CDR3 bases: TGTGCCAGCAGCATCCGGGGCACAGATACGCAGTATTTT. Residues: CASSIRGTDTQYF.

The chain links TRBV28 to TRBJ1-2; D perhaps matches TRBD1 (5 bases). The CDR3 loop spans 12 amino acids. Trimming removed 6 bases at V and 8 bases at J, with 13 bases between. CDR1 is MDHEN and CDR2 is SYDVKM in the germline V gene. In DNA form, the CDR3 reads TGTGCCAGCAGAGACCCAGGGAGGGGCTACACCTTC. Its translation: CASRDPGRGYTF.

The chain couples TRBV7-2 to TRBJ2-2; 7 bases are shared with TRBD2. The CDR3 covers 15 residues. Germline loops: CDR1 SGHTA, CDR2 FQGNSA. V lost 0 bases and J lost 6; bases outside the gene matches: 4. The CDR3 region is CASSLASGRSGELFF. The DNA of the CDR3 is TGTGCCAGCAGCTTAGCTAGCGGGCGGTCCGGGGAGCTGTTTTTT.

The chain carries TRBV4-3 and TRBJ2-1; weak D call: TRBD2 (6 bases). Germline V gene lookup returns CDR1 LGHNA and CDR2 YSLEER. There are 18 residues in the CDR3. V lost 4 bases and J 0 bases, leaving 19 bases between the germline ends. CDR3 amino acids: CASSPELAPPSSYNEQFF. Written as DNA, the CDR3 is TGCGCCAGCAGCCCTGAACTAGCTCCACCCAGCTCCTACAATGAGCAGTTCTTC.

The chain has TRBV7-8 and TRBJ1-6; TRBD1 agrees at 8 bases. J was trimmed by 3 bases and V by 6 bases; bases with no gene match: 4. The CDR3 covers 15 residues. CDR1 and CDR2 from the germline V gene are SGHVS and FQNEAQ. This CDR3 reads CASRPGTGYNSPLHF. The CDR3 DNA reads TGTGCCAGCAGACCAGGGACAGGCTATAATTCACCCCTCCACTTT.

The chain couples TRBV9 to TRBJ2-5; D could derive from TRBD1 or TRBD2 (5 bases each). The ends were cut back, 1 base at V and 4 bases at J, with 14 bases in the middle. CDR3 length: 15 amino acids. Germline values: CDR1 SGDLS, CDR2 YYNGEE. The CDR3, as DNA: TGTGCCAGCAGCGTAAACACGGGGCTGGGAGAGACCCAGTACTTC. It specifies CASSVNTGLGETQYF.

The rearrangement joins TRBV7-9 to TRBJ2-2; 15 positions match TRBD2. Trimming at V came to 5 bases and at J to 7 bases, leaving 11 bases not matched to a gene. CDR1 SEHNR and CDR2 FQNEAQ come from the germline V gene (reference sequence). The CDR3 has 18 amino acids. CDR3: CASSPRTSGRAVDGELFF. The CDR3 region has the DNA TGTGCCAGCAGCCCGCGGACTAGCGGGAGGGCCGTCGACGGGGAGCTGTTTTTT.

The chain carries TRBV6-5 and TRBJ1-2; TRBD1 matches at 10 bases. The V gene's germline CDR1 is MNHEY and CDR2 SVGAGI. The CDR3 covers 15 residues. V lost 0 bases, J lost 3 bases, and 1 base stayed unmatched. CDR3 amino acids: CASSYSGTGDYGYTF. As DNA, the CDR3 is TGTGCCAGCAGTTACTCTGGGACAGGGGACTATGGCTACACCTTC.